These 26 T cell receptor beta chains were all obtained from the same sample, sequenced in a study of blood T cells in healthy people across ages. The authors ran a second PCR of 7 to 11 cycles using a sample-barcoded 5' primer and a J-beta primer mix. TCRdb analysed the 5' RACE reads with MiXCR anew, one entry per CDR3 protein. This repertoire shows around 900,000 distinct CDR3 sequences, roughly half found once; its top ten account for 20% to 25%. The sample was blood. The receptors originated from an older woman in good health.

This clonotype was observed a handful of times. For the CDR3, the DNA is TGCGCCAGCAGCCCCGGGGTAGCGGGAGTCACAGATACGCAGTATTTT. It specifies CASSPGVAGVTDTQYF. The V and J genes are TRBV4-3 and TRBJ2-3; 9 bases map to TRBD2. Germline CDR1 reads LGHNA; CDR2 reads YSLEER. This CDR3 comprises 16 residues. Trimming cost V 4 bases and J 2 bases; bases outside gene matches: 7.

The chain has TRBV9 and TRBJ2-1, with no clear D. The V gene's germline CDR1 is SGDLS and CDR2 YYNGEE. The CDR3 runs to 13 residues. V lost 3 bases and J lost 10, with 14 bases in between. The CDR3 region is CASSDEVANEQFF. In DNA, the CDR3 is TGTGCCAGCAGCGACGAAGTGGCCAACGAGCAGTTCTTC. Looking up the rest from reference TRBV9 and TRBJ2-1 gives the full variable domain: DSGVTQTPKHLITATGQRVTLRCSPRSGDLSVYWYQQSLDQGLQFLIQYYNGEERAKGNILERFSAQQFPDLHSELNLSSLELGDSALYFCASSDEVANEQFFGPGTRLTVL.

The J gene is TRBJ1-1, the V gene TRBV7-9; D unresolved. V was cut by 5 bases and J by 1 base, with 14 bases left in between. Germline lookup yields CDR1 SEHNR and CDR2 FQNEAQ (reference sequence). The CDR3 covers 15 residues. The CDR3 sequence is CASSQSARRNTEAFF. The CDR3 DNA is TGTGCCAGCAGCCAATCTGCCAGGAGGAACACTGAAGCTTTCTTT. The variable domain in full, completed from reference TRBV7-9 and TRBJ1-1, reads DTGVSQNPRHKITKRGQNVTFRCDPISEHNRLYWYRQTLGQGPEFLTYFQNEAQLEKSRLLSDRFSAERPKGSFSTLEIQRTEQGDSAMYLCASSQSARRNTEAFFGQGTRLTVV.

This clonotype was seen a few times. The chain employs TRBV7-6 and TRBJ2-1; D not certain. The germline V and J ends were trimmed by 8 bases and 6 bases, with 8 bases remaining between them. Germline CDR1 and CDR2: SGHVS and FNYEAQ. The CDR3 is 11 residues long. CDR3 in amino acids: CASGRSNEQFF. CDR3 nucleotides: TGTGCCAGCGGCCGGAGCAATGAGCAGTTCTTC.

The J gene is TRBJ2-4, the V gene TRBV7-6; 9 bases align to TRBD1. V dropped 6 bases and J dropped 1; count of bases not matched to a gene: 19. The CDR3 covers 20 residues. Germline V gene lookup returns CDR1 SGHVS and CDR2 FNYEAQ. This chain's CDR3 is CASSQGGGQGPRQAKNIQYF. CDR3 sequence (DNA): TGTGCCAGCAGTCAGGGGGGGGGACAGGGTCCCCGCCAGGCCAAAAACATTCAGTACTTC.

The J gene is TRBJ2-1, the V gene TRBV7-9; 7 nucleotides line up with TRBD2. This CDR3 contains 14 residues. V dropped 3 bases and J dropped 13; count of bases not matched to a gene: 12. Germline V gene lookup returns CDR1 SEHNR and CDR2 FQNEAQ (reference sequence). The CDR3 region has the DNA TGTGCCAGCAGCTTTTGGGACTACCAAGAGACCCAGTTCTTC. Translating it yields CASSFWDYQETQFF.

This clonotype has more than one count but fewer than ten. The chain joins TRBV6-5 to TRBJ2-3; 9 positions agree with TRBD2. CDR3 size: 15 residues. Germline V gene lookup returns CDR1 MNHEY and CDR2 SVGAGI. Trimming cost V 5 bases and J 5 bases; bases outside gene matches: 8. CDR3 bases: TGTGCCAGCAGTCTACAGCGGGAGGTCGGAGATACGCAGTATTTT. This sequence encodes CASSLQREVGDTQYF.

The chain has TRBV7-9 and TRBJ1-5; perhaps TRBD1 as D (5 bases). From germline, CDR1 is SEHNR and CDR2 FQNEAQ (reference sequence). CDR3 size: 17 residues. V was clipped by 4 bases and J by 2 bases, with 18 bases between them. The CDR3 DNA reads TGTGCCAGCAGCTCGAACGCGGGGACGTCGCGCAATCAGCCCCAGCATTTT. Amino acids: CASSSNAGTSRNQPQHF. Full variable domain (remainder filled in from reference TRBV7-9 and TRBJ1-5): DTGVSQNPRHKITKRGQNVTFRCDPISEHNRLYWYRQTLGQGPEFLTYFQNEAQLEKSRLLSDRFSAERPKGSFSTLEIQRTEQGDSAMYLCASSSNAGTSRNQPQHFGDGTRLSIL.

The rearrangement uses TRBV7-2 and TRBJ2-5; 8 bases map to TRBD2. CDR1 and CDR2 from the germline V gene are SGHTA and FQGNSA. The CDR3 has 15 residues. J was trimmed by 11 bases and V by 3 bases; bases with no gene match: 14. The chain's CDR3 is CASSLGGTRGYGQYF. In DNA, the CDR3 is TGTGCCAGCAGCTTGGGGGGGACTAGGGGCTACGGGCAGTACTTC.

CDR3 bases: TGCAGTGCTACCCTAGCGATGGCCCCCTACGAGCAGTACTTC. This translates into CSATLAMAPYEQYF. The chain couples TRBV20-1 to TRBJ2-7, with D possibly being TRBD2 (6 bases). The germline CDR1 and CDR2 sequences are DFQATT and SNEGSKA (reference sequence). This CDR3 spans 14 amino acids. The ends were cut back, 4 bases at V and 2 bases at J, with 15 bases in the middle.

In regard to this clonotype: Since a much larger clone is just one base distant, this may be a read error. V gene TRBV6-6 combines with J gene TRBJ2-4, with D unresolved. The DNA matches TRBJ2-7 better at its end, which makes the J call doubtful. CDR1 is MNHNY, CDR2 SVGAGI, per germline (reference sequence). The CDR3 has 13 residues. The CDR3 sequence is CASSYSQTCEQYF. In DNA, the CDR3 is TGTGCCAGCAGTTACTCTCAGACCTGCGAGCAGTACTTC.

The rearrangement links TRBV5-1 to TRBJ2-2; 9 positions match TRBD2. J lost 4 bases, V lost 7 bases, and 14 bases had no gene match. Germline assignment: CDR1 SGHRS and CDR2 YFSETQ. The CDR3 has 17 residues. The CDR3 DNA is TGCGCCAGCGGCGGCGGGAGGGCCAGCGATTTCACCGGGGAGCTGTTTTTT. Translation: CASGGGRASDFTGELFF.

This clonotype came up a few times. The chain joins TRBV29-1 to TRBJ2-5, with D uncertain. The CDR3 consists of 13 residues. Per germline, CDR1 SQVTM and CDR2 ANQGSEA. Trimming stripped 3 bases from V and 1 base from J, with 9 bases between. The CDR3 loop is CSVDRRGQETQYF. The CDR3 nucleotides read TGCAGCGTTGATCGGAGAGGCCAAGAGACCCAGTACTTC.

The rearrangement joins TRBV25-1 to TRBJ2-2; unclear D gene. V shed 1 base and J shed 10 bases, with 4 bases lying between them. CDR1 MGHDK and CDR2 SYGVNS come from the germline V gene. The CDR3 has 11 residues. The CDR3 sequence: CASSEWVELFF. CDR3 sequence (DNA): TGTGCCAGCAGTGAATGGGTGGAGCTGTTTTTT.

The CDR3 DNA is TGTGCCAGCAGCGTCTTAGGCTCTGGGGCCAACGTCCTGACTTTC. Residues: CASSVLGSGANVLTF. V is TRBV9 and J is TRBJ2-6; D gene uncertain. This CDR3 comprises 15 residues. In germline, CDR1 is SGDLS, CDR2 YYNGEE. V was pared by 2 bases and J by 0 bases, with 6 bases between.

A few counts support this clonotype. The gene calls are TRBV28 and TRBJ2-3; D remains ambiguous. Trimming took 5 bases from V and 7 from J, leaving 13 bases between them. The CDR3 runs 13 residues. The germline V gene has CDR1 MDHEN and CDR2 SYDVKM. The CDR3 is CASSLALPNTQYF. The CDR3, as DNA: TGTGCCAGCAGTCTCGCTCTGCCGAATACGCAGTATTTT.

The V and J genes are TRBV30 and TRBJ2-5, with a weak D call TRBD1 (6 bases). The CDR3 is 11 residues long. Trimming pared 8 bases from V and 5 bases from J, leaving 12 bases between. Per germline, CDR1 GTSNPN and CDR2 SVGIG (reference sequence). The CDR3 spells CAGAQGETQYF. The CDR3 DNA follows: TGTGCCGGGGCTCAGGGGGAGACCCAGTACTTC.

This clonotype was found a few times. V usage is TRBV20-1 and J usage is TRBJ2-3; 8 bases match TRBD2. The germline V gene encodes CDR1 DFQATT and CDR2 SNEGSKA (reference sequence). The CDR3 sequence is 13 residues long. J gave up 2 bases and V 7 bases, and 5 bases lay outside the gene matches. CDR3 amino acids: CSVGTRATDTQYF. In DNA, the CDR3 is TGCAGTGTGGGGACTAGGGCCACAGATACGCAGTATTTT.

The chain has TRBV12-3 or TRBV12-4 and TRBJ1-2; possible D gene TRBD1, 5 bases. The CDR3 loop spans 12 amino acids. V was pared by 4 bases and J by 9 bases, with 12 bases between. The CDR3: CASSSGGVSYTF. CDR3 nucleotide sequence: TGTGCCAGCAGTTCGGGGGGGGTGAGCTACACCTTC.

This clonotype was seen many times. The chain couples TRBV28 to TRBJ2-7; TRBD1 matches at 7 bases. Per germline, CDR1 MDHEN and CDR2 SYDVKM. The CDR3 length is 18 residues. Germline trimming cut 4 bases from V and 2 bases from J; bases unmatched to any gene: 17. In nucleotides, the CDR3 is TGTGCCAGCAGTTATGCTAGCTTCGTGACAGGGAAGGCCTACGAGCAGTACTTC. It is translated as CASSYASFVTGKAYEQYF.

The V call is TRBV4-2, the J call TRBJ2-3, with 10 bases identical to TRBD2. This CDR3 comprises 17 residues. After removal of 4 bases from V and 3 bases from J, the junction contained 10 bases not matched to a gene. Germline CDR1 LGHNA, CDR2 YNFKEQ. CDR3 nucleotide sequence: TGTGCCAGCAGCCCCTTGGGGGGGACTAGCGTAACAGATACGCAGTATTTT. Its translation is CASSPLGGTSVTDTQYF.

This chain joins TRBV4-2 and TRBJ2-5; 14 bases line up with TRBD2. With the DNA end fitting TRBJ2-7 better, the J assignment may be wrong. This CDR3 contains 16 residues. From germline, CDR1 is LGHNA and CDR2 YNFKEQ. The CDR3 DNA follows: TGTGCCAGCAGCCAAGGGGGACTAGCGGGGGACTACGAGCAGTACTTC. This translates into CASSQGGLAGDYEQYF.

The chain recombines TRBV30 with TRBJ1-1, with D unresolved. This CDR3 region has 13 residues. Trimming left V 1 base short and J 1 base short, with 7 bases between. Germline V gene lookup returns CDR1 GTSNPN and CDR2 SVGIG (reference sequence). Written as DNA, the CDR3 is TGTGCCTGGAGTGGTATGCGGAACACTGAAGCTTTCTTT. Protein: CAWSGMRNTEAFF. Variable domain in full (rest from reference TRBV30 and TRBJ1-1): SQTIHQWPATLVQPVGSPLSLECTVEGTSNPNLYWYRQAAGRGLQLLFYSVGIGQISSEVPQNLSASRPQDRQFILSSKKLLLSDSGFYLCAWSGMRNTEAFFGQGTRLTVV.

About this clonotype: A clone one base away is much larger, so this may be a read error. This rearrangement joins TRBV15 to TRBJ1-2; perhaps TRBD1 as D (5 bases). Germline V gene lookup returns CDR1 LNHNV and CDR2 YYDKDF (reference sequence). The CDR3 consists of 16 residues. V was trimmed by 2 bases and J by 8 bases, leaving 21 bases between them. For the CDR3, the DNA is TGTGCCACCAGCAGACACCGCTCGGGGGAAAGGGACGGCTACACCTTC. The encoded protein is CATSRHRSGERDGYTF.

The genes are TRBV7-9 and TRBJ2-4; possible D gene TRBD1, 5 bases. The J call may be in error: the DNA end matches TRBJ2-7 better. Germline V gene lookup returns CDR1 SEHNR and CDR2 FQNEAQ (reference sequence). The CDR3 is 15 residues long. DNA of the CDR3: TGTGCCAGCAGCTCCGGGCAGGGTCCCAAGCACGAGCAGTACTTC. Protein product: CASSSGQGPKHEQYF.

About this clonotype: Germline and junction disagree at one end, which may indicate a read error. This chain connects TRBV2 to TRBJ2-1; D is perhaps TRBD2 (7 bases). Germline V gene lookup returns CDR1 SNHLY and CDR2 FYNNEI. The CDR3 length is 15 residues. The CDR3 sequence: CASSDSGGSYDEQFF. CDR3 DNA: TGTGCCAGCAGTGACTCGGGGGGCTCCTACGATGAGCAGTTCTTC.